What follows are 10 T cell receptor beta chains derived from one specimen sequenced in a study of blood T cell repertoires in COVID-19. Libraries were prepared by immunoSEQ multiplex PCR; TCRdb keeps only in-frame clonotypes and omits some of them. This sample yields 200,000 to 300,000 clones, of which roughly 90% are seen a single time; less than 4% belongs to the top ten. Sequences were obtained from PBMCs or T cells enriched from blood (not recorded which). These receptors were obtained from a woman in her thirties with acute COVID-19.

CDR3 DNA sequence: TGTGCCAGCAGTCGACGCCGGACTAGCGGGACCACCTACAATGAGCAGTTCTTC. It translates to CASSRRRTSGTTYNEQFF. The chain has TRBV6-6 and TRBJ2-1; 12 nucleotides match TRBD2. CDR3 length: 18 amino acids. Germline V lookup: CDR1 MNHNY, CDR2 SVGAGI (reference sequence). With V trimmed by 5 bases and J by 2 bases, 10 bases remained unmatched.

The table lists this clone with a few counts. V and J are TRBV27 and TRBJ2-7, with 15 nucleotides matching TRBD2. The trim removed 5 bases at V and 5 bases at J, leaving 7 bases unmatched. The CDR3 has 16 residues. Germline V gene data show CDR1 as MNHEY and CDR2 as SMNVEV (reference sequence). Here the CDR3 DNA reads TGTGCCAGCAGTCACGGGACTAGCGGGGGGCCCCACGAGCAGTACTTC. Protein sequence: CASSHGTSGGPHEQYF.

V is TRBV27 and J is TRBJ2-1; 11 nucleotides match TRBD2. There are 13 residues in the CDR3. The trim removed 5 bases at V and 9 bases at J, leaving 3 bases unmatched. Germline CDR1 MNHEY, CDR2 SMNVEV (reference sequence). The CDR3 spells CASSPSGGSEQFF. The CDR3 bases are TGTGCCAGCAGTCCTAGCGGGGGGTCTGAGCAGTTCTTC.

The chain links TRBV9 to TRBJ1-2; 7 bases fit TRBD1. With 0 bases clipped from V and 8 bases from J, the junction kept 7 bases outside the gene matches. The CDR3 extends over 14 amino acids. CDR1 SGDLS and CDR2 YYNGEE come from the germline V gene. For the CDR3, the DNA is TGTGCCAGCAGCGTAGAGTATAGAGGGGGCGGCTACACCTTC. The encoded protein is CASSVEYRGGGYTF.

The genes are TRBV19 and TRBJ2-1; tentatively, D is TRBD2 (6 bases). Germline V gene sequence: CDR1 LNHDA, CDR2 SQIVND (reference sequence). CDR3 length: 12 residues. Trimming pared 4 bases from V and 9 bases from J, leaving 10 bases between. CDR3 region: CASSRRVPEQFF. The DNA of the CDR3 is TGTGCCAGTAGTAGGAGGGTACCTGAGCAGTTCTTC.

This CDR3 reads CSAYHGHEAFF. The DNA for the CDR3 is TGCAGTGCTTATCACGGACACGAAGCTTTCTTT. The rearrangement joins TRBV20-1 to TRBJ1-1, with TRBD1 as a possible D gene (5 bases). The CDR3 runs 11 residues. Per germline, CDR1 DFQATT and CDR2 SNEGSKA (reference sequence). The ends were cut back, 5 bases at V and 8 bases at J, with 12 bases in the middle.

This rearrangement joins TRBV6-2 or TRBV6-3 to TRBJ2-7; D is possibly TRBD2 (5 bases). CDR1 is MNHEY, CDR2 SVGEGT, per germline. This CDR3 comprises 13 residues. Trimming cost V 0 bases and J 6 bases, with 9 bases left between them. This chain's CDR3 is CASSYSGALEQYF. DNA of the CDR3: TGTGCCAGCAGTTACTCGGGAGCCCTCGAGCAGTACTTC.

The V call is TRBV5-5, the J call TRBJ1-1; TRBD1 matches at 7 bases. The V and J ends lost 5 bases and 4 bases, in that order; junction bases with no gene match: 5. This CDR3 has 13 residues. Germline CDR1 reads SGHKS; CDR2 reads YYEKEE (reference sequence). In DNA, the CDR3 is TGTGCCAGCAGTCTCCAGGGGGGCACTGAAGCTTTCTTT. Protein sequence: CASSLQGGTEAFF.

This chain joins TRBV25-1 and TRBJ1-2, with TRBD1 matching over 8 bases. After removal of 4 bases from V and 4 bases from J, the junction contained 11 bases not matched to a gene. The CDR3 runs to 16 residues. CDR1 is MGHDK and CDR2 is SYGVNS in the germline V gene. Here the CDR3 DNA reads TGTGCCAGCAGTGCAAGCGGCAGGGGGCGCCCCTATGGCTACACCTTC. Protein: CASSASGRGRPYGYTF.

This clone was picked up one time. This sequence joins TRBV6-4 and TRBJ2-1; D is uncertain. V was clipped by 3 bases and J by 13 bases, with 16 bases between them. CDR1 is MRHNA and CDR2 is SNTAGT in the germline V gene. This CDR3 is built from 13 residues. In nucleotides, the CDR3 is TGTGCCAGCAGTGAATACTATTTCAATACCCAGTTCTTC. It specifies CASSEYYFNTQFF.